This T cell receptor (beta chain) was profiled in a study of post-analysis software for immune sequencing data. About the research overall: The courses of disease that were included comprised relapsing-remitting, secondary progressive and progressive-relapsing multiple sclerosis.

As regards this clonotype: Its specificity is unknown.

TCR beta cDNA libraries included unique molecular identifiers. TCRdb re-called the PCR reads with MiXCR, one entry per CDR3 protein. This table holds roughly 800,000 distinct CDR3 sequences, approximately 53% found once. Findings and caveats of the study: With TRBV5-6, TRBV5-1 and TRBV20-1 included, about five TRBV segments were more frequent in patients than in controls.

V gave up 6 bases and J gave up 2 bases; unmatched junction bases: 22. The CDR3 runs to 20 residues. The germline CDR1 and CDR2 sequences are SEHNR and FQNEAQ (reference sequence). What was sequenced was blood. This sequence was found in a girl aged 10 to 17 with multiple sclerosis. The genes are TRBV7-9 and TRBJ2-3; TRBD2 matches at 8 bases. CDR3 nucleotides: TGTGCCAGCAGTTTACAGCCGGGACTAGTGGGGTCCTCCTTCACAGATACGCAGTATTTT. Protein sequence: CASSLQPGLVGSSFTDTQYF.